These 21 T cell receptor beta chains were all obtained from the same sample, sequenced in a study of CD8+ T cells in alopecia areata. RNA was isolated and reverse transcribed to cDNA, the sequencing template. TCRdb keeps only in-frame clones here, not all; method: immunoSEQ multiplex PCR. The sample holds some 200,000 clones; roughly three fifths are singletons and the top ten take 4.9%. Specimen: CD8+ T cells sorted from blood. The receptor set was obtained from a human donor in good health.

This clone turned up a few times. The chain uses TRBV4-1 and TRBJ2-1; the D gene is possibly TRBD2 (5 bases). Deletions cut 9 bases from V and 4 bases from J, with 10 bases between. The CDR3 runs 12 residues. Germline V gene sequence: CDR1 MGHRA, CDR2 YSYEKL. The CDR3 loop is CASSRGYNEQFF. The CDR3 nucleotides are TGCGCCAGTTCTCGGGGTTACAATGAGCAGTTCTTC.

Regarding this clone: Other nucleotide sequences from this sample produce the same CDR3. The gene calls are TRBV5-1 and TRBJ1-1; D remains unclear. Trimming shortened V by 4 bases and J by 4 bases, and 5 bases separated the two germline ends. This CDR3 is 11 amino acids long. Per the germline V gene, CDR1 is SGHRS and CDR2 is YFSETQ. CDR3 in amino acids: CASSLGTEAFF. The CDR3 nucleotides read TGCGCCAGCAGCCTAGGCACTGAAGCTTTCTTT.

CDR3 amino acids: CASSLGLAGALSYEQYF. The DNA for the CDR3 is TGTGCCAGCAGCTTGGGGCTAGCGGGGGCCCTTTCCTACGAGCAGTACTTC. The chain is built from TRBV5-6 and TRBJ2-7; 10 positions agree with TRBD2. The germline gives CDR1 SGHDT, CDR2 YYEEEE. The CDR3 sequence is 17 residues long. With V trimmed by 0 bases and J by 1 base, 7 bases remained unmatched. The entire variable domain, with the rest obtained from reference TRBV5-6 and TRBJ2-7, is as follows: DAGVTQSPTHLIKTRGQQVTLRCSPKSGHDTVSWYQQALGQGPQFIFQYYEEEERQRGNFPDRFSGHQFPNYSSELNVNALLLGDSALYLCASSLGLAGALSYEQYFGPGTRLTVT.

The genes are TRBV20-1 and TRBJ2-7; D gene uncertain. This CDR3 has 11 amino acids. The germline V and J ends were trimmed by 6 bases and 6 bases, with 12 bases remaining between them. Germline CDR1 reads DFQATT; CDR2 reads SNEGSKA (reference sequence). CDR3 sequence: CSAPIGIEQYF. CDR3 in DNA: TGCAGTGCCCCGATAGGGATCGAGCAGTACTTC.

V gene TRBV7-2 combines with J gene TRBJ1-2; TRBD1 agrees at 8 bases. Germline V CDR1 and CDR2: SGHTA, FQGNSA. Unmatched junction bases numbered 6, after V lost 2 bases and J lost 7 bases. The CDR3 is 14 residues long. DNA for the CDR3: TGTGCCAGCAGCTTACGAGGACAGGGTTCTGGCTACACCTTC. This codes for CASSLRGQGSGYTF.

The V and J genes are TRBV5-1 and TRBJ2-7; TRBD1 matches at 8 bases. Germline-derived CDR1 and CDR2 are SGHRS and YFSETQ. The ends lost 6 bases at V and 2 bases at J; junction bases unmatched: 10. This CDR3 spans 15 amino acids. The CDR3 region is CASTQTLQGAYEQYF. The CDR3 DNA reads TGCGCCAGCACCCAAACCCTACAGGGGGCCTACGAGCAGTACTTC.

The rearrangement uses TRBV4-1 and TRBJ1-4; a weak D match, TRBD1 (5 bases). V was cut by 4 bases and J by 12 bases, with 15 bases left in between. Per the germline V gene, CDR1 is MGHRA and CDR2 is YSYEKL. The CDR3 consists of 13 residues. DNA of the CDR3: TGCGCCAGCAGCCCTCGAGGGGCCGATGAACTGTTTTTT. Translating it yields CASSPRGADELFF.

The chain recombines TRBV29-1 with TRBJ1-4, with TRBD1 identical over 10 bases. Trimming at V came to 4 bases and at J to 6 bases, leaving 8 bases not matched to a gene. The V gene's germline CDR1 is SQVTM and CDR2 ANQGSEA. This CDR3 is built from 15 residues. Here the CDR3 reads CSVGDRGGHYEKLFF. The DNA of the CDR3 is TGCAGCGTTGGGGACAGGGGCGGCCACTATGAAAAACTGTTTTTT.

The chain has TRBV2 and TRBJ1-1; 8 bases map to TRBD1. Germline V gene lookup returns CDR1 SNHLY and CDR2 FYNNEI. The CDR3 is 13 residues long. With V trimmed by 9 bases and J by 4 bases, 7 bases remained unmatched. The CDR3 sequence: CASKDRESTEAFF. DNA for the CDR3: TGTGCCAGTAAGGACAGGGAGAGCACTGAAGCTTTCTTT.

The V call is TRBV6-5, the J call TRBJ1-2, with TRBD1 identical over 8 bases. With V trimmed by 5 bases and J by 0 bases, 2 bases remained unmatched. The CDR3 has 14 residues. Germline V gives CDR1 MNHEY, CDR2 SVGAGI. Here the CDR3 DNA reads TGTGCCAGCAGTAAGGGACAGGCTAACTATGGCTACACCTTC. Translation: CASSKGQANYGYTF.

This chain uses TRBV27 with TRBJ2-1; 7 bases map to TRBD2. The V gene's germline CDR1 is MNHEY and CDR2 SMNVEV (reference sequence). CDR3 length: 16 amino acids. Unmatched junction bases numbered 9, after V lost 7 bases and J lost 0 bases. CDR3 sequence reads: CASTMNGGGSYNEQFF. In DNA form, the CDR3 reads TGTGCCAGCACCATGAATGGGGGGGGCTCCTACAATGAGCAGTTCTTC.

V usage is TRBV11-1 and J usage is TRBJ1-2, with a tentative D call TRBD1 (5 bases). V was shortened by 6 bases and J by 8 bases, with 16 bases between the two germline ends. Germline V CDR1 and CDR2: SGHAT, FQDESV (reference sequence). The CDR3 contains 13 residues. CDR3: CASRMAGNPGYTF. CDR3 DNA: TGTGCCAGCAGGATGGCAGGGAATCCCGGCTACACCTTC.

V usage is TRBV5-6 and J usage is TRBJ1-5, with D perhaps TRBD1 (6 bases). The germline V gene encodes CDR1 SGHDT and CDR2 YYEEEE. The CDR3 consists of 16 residues. Trimming left V 0 bases short and J 1 base short, with 11 bases between. The CDR3 DNA reads as TGTGCCAGCAGCTTGGGAGGGGGGGCGAGCAATCAGCCCCAGCATTTT. This encodes CASSLGGGASNQPQHF.

Of note for this clone: The sample carries other DNA sequences with the same CDR3. The CDR3: CASSVGGSSGNTIYF. The CDR3 DNA follows: TGTGCCAGCAGCGTCGGCGGGAGCTCTGGAAACACCATATATTTT. V usage is TRBV9 and J usage is TRBJ1-3; D is unresolved. The CDR3 is 15 residues long. The V end lost 2 bases, the J end lost 0 bases, and 9 bases lay between the germline ends. The germline V gene encodes CDR1 SGDLS and CDR2 YYNGEE.

This rearrangement joins TRBV15 to TRBJ2-1, with TRBD1 identical over 8 bases. This CDR3 spans 16 amino acids. The germline gives CDR1 LNHNV, CDR2 YYDKDF (reference sequence). J was trimmed by 10 bases and V by 5 bases; bases with no gene match: 16. The CDR3 is CATSGDRDRWFNEQFF. The CDR3 nucleotides read TGTGCCACCAGCGGGGACCGGGACAGGTGGTTCAACGAGCAGTTCTTC.

The V gene is TRBV25-1, the J gene TRBJ2-7; maybe TRBD2 (6 bases). This CDR3 region has 13 residues. The germline V gene has CDR1 MGHDK and CDR2 SYGVNS. The V end was cut by 3 bases, the J end by 7 bases, with 13 bases between. The CDR3 spells CASSDTGDREQYF. CDR3 in DNA: TGTGCCAGCAGTGACACGGGGGATCGAGAGCAGTACTTC.

The chain recombines TRBV7-6 with TRBJ2-3; 7 nucleotides agree with TRBD2. This CDR3 is built from 14 residues. V lost 5 bases, J lost 4 bases, and 6 bases stayed unmatched. CDR1 is SGHVS and CDR2 is FNYEAQ in the germline V gene. The CDR3 sequence: CASSLTSEADTQYF. The CDR3 nucleotides are TGTGCCAGCAGCCTCACTAGCGAGGCAGATACGCAGTATTTT.

V and J are TRBV19 and TRBJ1-6; tentative D call: TRBD1 (6 bases). Germline V gene sequence: CDR1 LNHDA, CDR2 SQIVND (reference sequence). The CDR3 loop spans 13 amino acids. The ends were cut back, 5 bases at V and 9 bases at J, with 11 bases in the middle. CDR3 protein: CASSSGDGSPLHF. CDR3 coding DNA: TGTGCCAGTAGTTCAGGGGACGGTTCACCCCTCCACTTT.

This clone was detected only once. This chain links TRBV13 with TRBJ2-2; D not resolved. CDR3 length: 15 amino acids. V was shortened by 6 bases and J by 0 bases, with 11 bases between the two germline ends. From germline, CDR1 is PRHDT and CDR2 FYEKMQ (reference sequence). The CDR3 DNA follows: TGTGCCAGCAGTGAAGGAACCTCGAACACCGGGGAGCTGTTTTTT. It is translated as CASSEGTSNTGELFF.

The chain combines TRBV4-1 with TRBJ2-7; 10 nucleotides agree with TRBD2. The CDR3 is 15 amino acids. Unmatched junction bases numbered 7, after V lost 1 base and J lost 7 bases. Germline loops: CDR1 MGHRA, CDR2 YSYEKL. The CDR3 nucleotides are TGCGCCAGCAGCCAAGTCCCAGCGGGGGGGCGTGAGCAGTACTTC. This sequence encodes CASSQVPAGGREQYF.

The rearrangement links TRBV30 to TRBJ1-2; no clear D. CDR1 GTSNPN and CDR2 SVGIG come from the germline V gene (reference sequence). The length of the CDR3 is 13 residues. Trimming removed 5 bases from V and 2 bases from J, with 12 bases in between. CDR3 sequence: CAWETRRNYGYTF. The CDR3 nucleotides are TGTGCCTGGGAAACACGGCGAAACTATGGCTACACCTTC.